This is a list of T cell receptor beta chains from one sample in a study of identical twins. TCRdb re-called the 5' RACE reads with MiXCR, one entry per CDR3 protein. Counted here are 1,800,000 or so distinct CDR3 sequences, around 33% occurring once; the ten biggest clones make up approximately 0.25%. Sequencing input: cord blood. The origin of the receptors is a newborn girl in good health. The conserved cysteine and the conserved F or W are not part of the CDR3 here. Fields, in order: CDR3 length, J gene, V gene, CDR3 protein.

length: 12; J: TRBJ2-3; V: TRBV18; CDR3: ASSPLGQTDTQY
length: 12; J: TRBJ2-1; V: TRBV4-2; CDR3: ASSQDSFGREQF
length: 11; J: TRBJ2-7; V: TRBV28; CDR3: ASRPVSTYEQY
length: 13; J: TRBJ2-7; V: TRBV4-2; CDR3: ASSPRQGNSYKQY
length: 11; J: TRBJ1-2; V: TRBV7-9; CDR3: ARALGTAGGYT
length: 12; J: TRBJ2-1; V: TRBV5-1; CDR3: ASSFRGLGNEQF
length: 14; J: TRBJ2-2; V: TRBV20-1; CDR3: SARDPASVNTGELF
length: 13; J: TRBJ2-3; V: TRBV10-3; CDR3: AISEFAGSPDTQY
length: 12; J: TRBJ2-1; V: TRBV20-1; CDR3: SAPGTSGMYEQF
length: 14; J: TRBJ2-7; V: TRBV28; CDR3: ASSLGAGTPTYEQY